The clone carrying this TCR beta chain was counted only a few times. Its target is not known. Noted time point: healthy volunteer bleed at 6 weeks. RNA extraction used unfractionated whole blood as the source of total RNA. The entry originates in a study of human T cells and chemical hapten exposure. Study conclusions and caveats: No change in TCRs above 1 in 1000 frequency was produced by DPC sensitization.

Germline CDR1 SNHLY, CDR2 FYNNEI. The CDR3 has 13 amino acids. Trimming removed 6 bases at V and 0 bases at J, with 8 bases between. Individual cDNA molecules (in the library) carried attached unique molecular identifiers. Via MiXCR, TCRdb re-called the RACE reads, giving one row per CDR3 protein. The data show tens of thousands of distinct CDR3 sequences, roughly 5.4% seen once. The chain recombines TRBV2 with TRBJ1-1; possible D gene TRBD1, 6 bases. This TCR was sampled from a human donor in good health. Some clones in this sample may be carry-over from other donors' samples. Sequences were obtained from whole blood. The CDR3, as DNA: TGTGCCAGCAGCCGACAGGTGAACACTGAAGCTTTCTTT. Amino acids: CASSRQVNTEAFF.